Included here is one T cell receptor (beta chain) sequence, with context. Its antigen is not known. Sequencing was performed with immunoSEQ multiplex PCR; in TCRdb, only in-frame clones are kept and a portion is missing. The table records 70,000 to 75,000 clones, over 85% of them present only once. The sample comes from a study of cytomegalovirus exposure and HLA in healthy donors. Study summary: The same platform was used for the roughly 120 validation repertoires as for the approximately 630 first-cohort repertoires, as reported in a later analysis.

Study results and limitations: Reports described diagnosis of cytomegalovirus status by the classifier as highly specific and sensitive. Through in vitro validation, a few CMV-associated chains were shown to be specific for CMV antigens.

Germline V gene sequence: CDR1 LNHNV, CDR2 YYDKDF (reference sequence). The CDR3 covers 15 residues. V was trimmed by 0 bases and J by 0 bases, leaving 8 bases between them. This TCR was sampled from a man aged 18 to 30 in good health and CMV-seropositive. The gene calls are TRBV15 and TRBJ1-1; D ambiguous. Source material: PBMCs. This CDR3 is CATSRERGLNTEAFF. CDR3 DNA sequence: TGTGCCACCAGCAGAGAACGGGGATTGAACACTGAAGCTTTCTTT.